This T cell receptor (beta chain) was captured in a study of blood T cells in healthy people across ages. Study-wide points: The unknown donor CMV status may have confounded expanded clonotype changes. Compared with aged donors, long-lived donors showed fewer expanded clones, suggesting selection. Strong correlation existed between TCR beta diversity and naive T cell percentage.

Turning to this clonotype: What it binds is unknown.

It was with a sample-barcoded 5' primer and a J-beta primer mix that a second PCR of about 7 to 12 cycles was run. Carrying 12 random nucleotides, a template-switch adaptor labeled each individual cDNA molecule. TCRdb called the 5' RACE reads again in MiXCR, with one record for every CDR3 protein. Of 1.5 million to 2 million distinct CDR3 sequences listed, around half were seen once; the top ten hold around 2.1%. The CDR3 is 15 amino acids. CDR1 and CDR2 from the germline V gene are MDHEN and SYDVKM. After removal of 4 bases from V and 6 bases from J, the junction contained 5 bases not matched to a gene.

Material for sequencing was blood. The receptor was isolated from a woman aged 40 to 55 in good health. This rearrangement joins TRBV28 to TRBJ2-1; 11 nucleotides agree with TRBD1. The CDR3 DNA sequence: TGTGCCAGCAGTTCCGGACAGGGGGCATCCAATGAGCAGTTCTTC. This codes for CASSSGQGASNEQFF.